The 31 T cell receptor beta chains below all came from one sample that was sequenced in a study of blood T cell repertoires in COVID-19 (dated by TCRdb to the early 2020s). Library prep was done by the immunoSEQ multiplex PCR assay. Imported from immuneACCESS, the table was reduced by TCRdb to in-frame sequences with V and J called. These copies leave out some clones; in studies compared against another copy, an unresolved V gene accounts for under half, and the cause of the remainder is not known. For this sample the table gives around 260,000 clones, of which 83% were detected only once. Around a tenth of the sample lies in the top ten. Sequencing was carried out using peripheral blood. The receptors here all came from a woman aged 45 to 65 who had recovered from COVID-19.

This chain joins TRBV18 and TRBJ1-5; D unclear. Germline CDR1 is KGHSH and CDR2 is LQKENI. This CDR3 has 16 amino acids. V was clipped by 3 bases and J by 0 bases, with 12 bases between them. The CDR3 DNA reads TGTGCCAGCTCACCTAGACATGATTATAGCAATCAGCCCCAGCATTTT. Protein: CASSPRHDYSNQPQHF.

This chain connects TRBV27 to TRBJ1-6, with a weak D call TRBD1 (6 bases). CDR1 and CDR2 (germline): MNHEY, SMNVEV (reference sequence). The length of the CDR3 is 14 residues. The V end was cut by 3 bases, the J end by 4 bases, with 7 bases between. CDR3 in amino acids: CASSFDRYNSPLHF. DNA for the CDR3: TGTGCCAGCAGTTTCGACAGGTATAATTCACCCCTCCACTTT.

Comments on this clone: This specimen includes other DNA sequences encoding the same CDR3. The chain carries TRBV19 and TRBJ1-1; 8 nucleotides match TRBD1. The CDR3 covers 14 residues. Germline trimming cut 5 bases from V and 4 bases from J; bases unmatched to any gene: 6. CDR1 and CDR2 (germline): LNHDA, SQIVND (reference sequence). The CDR3 loop reads CASSPGQGSTEAFF. In DNA form, the CDR3 reads TGTGCCAGTAGTCCCGGACAGGGCTCCACTGAAGCTTTCTTT.

The genes are TRBV24-1 and TRBJ2-1, with 7 bases aligning to TRBD1. The germline V gene has CDR1 KGHDR and CDR2 SFDVKD. The V segment lost 2 bases and the J segment 3 bases; nucleotides outside the gene matches: 6. The CDR3 is 16 residues long. CDR3 sequence reads: CATSDSLRGSYNEQFF. Written as DNA, the CDR3 is TGTGCCACCAGTGATTCCCTCAGGGGGAGCTACAATGAGCAGTTCTTC.

The rearrangement uses TRBV4-1 and TRBJ2-5; 7 nucleotides align to TRBD2. Per germline, CDR1 MGHRA and CDR2 YSYEKL. With 1 base clipped from V and 4 bases from J, the junction kept 6 bases outside the gene matches. The CDR3 contains 15 residues. CDR3 sequence: CASSQGLSSGETQYF. As DNA, the CDR3 is TGCGCCAGCAGCCAAGGCCTGTCTAGCGGAGAGACCCAGTACTTC.

J is TRBJ2-1 and V is TRBV4-2, with 13 bases fitting TRBD2. V was clipped by 7 bases and J by 12 bases; unmatched bases: 12. The CDR3 consists of 15 residues. Germline-derived CDR1 and CDR2 are LGHNA and YNFKEQ. CDR3 in amino acids: CASTAHTSGRDWQFF. The CDR3 DNA reads as TGTGCCAGCACCGCCCACACTAGCGGGAGGGATTGGCAGTTCTTC.

Here the CDR3 reads CSVAKGFTGYEQYF. CDR3 nucleotide sequence: TGCAGCGTTGCAAAAGGGTTCACAGGCTACGAGCAGTACTTC. The V gene is TRBV29-1, the J gene TRBJ2-7; possible D gene TRBD1, 5 bases. Trimming cost V 4 bases and J 3 bases, with 16 bases left between them. Germline lookup yields CDR1 SQVTM and CDR2 ANQGSEA. The CDR3 sequence is 14 residues long.

The V gene is TRBV27, the J gene TRBJ1-5; D is perhaps TRBD1 (5 bases). Between the trimmed V and J ends, which lost 5 bases and 7 bases, there was a span of 15 bases. This CDR3 has 14 residues. Germline assignment: CDR1 MNHEY and CDR2 SMNVEV (reference sequence). CDR3 in amino acids: CASSPYGAEQPQHF. DNA of the CDR3: TGTGCCAGCAGTCCTTATGGGGCGGAGCAGCCCCAGCATTTT.

This clone came up once. J is TRBJ1-2 and V is TRBV6-6, with 8 positions matching TRBD1. This CDR3 has 21 residues. Germline V gives CDR1 MNHNY, CDR2 SVGAGI (reference sequence). V shed 5 bases, J shed 0 bases, and the junction held 23 bases outside the gene matches. The DNA of the CDR3 is TGTGCCAGCAGTCACAGCGGGGGGGACAGGCATAAAAGAGGGACTAACTATGGCTACACCTTC. Amino acid sequence: CASSHSGGDRHKRGTNYGYTF.

This chain connects TRBV7-9 to TRBJ1-4; D possibly corresponds to TRBD1 (6 bases). CDR1 is SEHNR and CDR2 is FQNEAQ in the germline V gene (reference sequence). The CDR3 spans 15 residues. The V end was cut by 1 base, the J end by 5 bases, with 11 bases between. The CDR3 DNA reads as TGTGCCAGCAGCTTAGATACAGGGCTAAATGAAAAACTGTTTTTT. It specifies CASSLDTGLNEKLFF.

The chain carries TRBV11-2 and TRBJ1-1; D call uncertain. The CDR3 has 14 residues. V lost 1 base and J 8 bases, leaving 14 bases between the germline ends. The germline gives CDR1 SGHAT, CDR2 FQNNGV. The CDR3 spells CASSLGRALVEAFF. CDR3 sequence (DNA): TGTGCCAGCAGCTTAGGTAGAGCGCTGGTAGAAGCTTTCTTT.

V usage is TRBV7-2 and J usage is TRBJ2-7; no clear D gene. Germline CDR1 is SGHTA and CDR2 is FQGNSA. V gave up 1 base and J gave up 3 bases, with 7 bases separating them. The CDR3 runs to 13 residues. Here the CDR3 DNA reads TGTGCCAGCAGCTTAGACGGTGGCTACGAGCAGTACTTC. Its protein product is CASSLDGGYEQYF.

The rearrangement uses TRBV7-2 and TRBJ2-7, with D possibly matching TRBD1 (8 bases). The germline CDR1 and CDR2 sequences are SGHTA and FQGNSA. Deletions cut 5 bases from V and 3 bases from J, with 17 bases between. This CDR3 contains 15 residues. The CDR3 region has the DNA TGTGCCAGCAGCCCGAACAGGGGGAGGGACTACGAGCAGTACTTC. Amino acids: CASSPNRGRDYEQYF.

Details on this clone: An end of the junction differs from the germline gene, which may be a read error. This chain joins TRBV7-9 and TRBJ2-1, with 11 positions matching TRBD2. The CDR3 spans 14 residues. Per the germline V gene, CDR1 is SEHNR and CDR2 is FQNEAQ (reference sequence). This chain's CDR3 is CASRLAGGPDEQFF. DNA for the CDR3: TGTGCCAGCAGGTTAGCGGGGGGGCCAGATGAGCAGTTCTTC.

J is TRBJ2-7 and V is TRBV4-3; the match to TRBD1 covers 8 bases. In germline, CDR1 is LGHNA, CDR2 YSLEER. The V segment lost 3 bases and the J segment 6 bases; nucleotides outside the gene matches: 10. This CDR3 is 15 amino acids long. CDR3 DNA sequence: TGCGCCAGCAGCCAGGAAACAGGGGGATTCGGCGAGCAGTACTTC. This sequence encodes CASSQETGGFGEQYF.

This clone showed up just once. The chain uses TRBV18 and TRBJ2-5; 14 bases line up with TRBD2. CDR3 length: 19 residues. Germline V gene lookup returns CDR1 KGHSH and CDR2 LQKENI. J gave up 1 base and V 2 bases, and 9 bases lay outside the gene matches. CDR3 sequence reads: CASSPWGLAGVGSQETQYF. In nucleotides, the CDR3 is TGTGCCAGCTCACCATGGGGACTAGCGGGAGTAGGTTCCCAAGAGACCCAGTACTTC.

The rearrangement joins TRBV5-6 to TRBJ2-5; TRBD2 is a possible D gene (5 bases). Germline loops: CDR1 SGHDT, CDR2 YYEEEE. Trimming cost V 3 bases and J 4 bases, with 13 bases left between them. This CDR3 has 14 residues. This CDR3 is CASSSGFGPETQYF. The CDR3 bases are TGTGCCAGCAGCTCGGGATTTGGCCCAGAGACCCAGTACTTC.

This chain uses TRBV14 with TRBJ2-5, with TRBD2 matching 12 bases. This CDR3 contains 16 residues. Trimming at V came to 4 bases and at J to 1 base, leaving 4 bases not matched to a gene. Germline V gene lookup returns CDR1 SGHDN and CDR2 FVKESK. The CDR3 here is CASSRRLAGAQETQYF. In DNA form, the CDR3 reads TGTGCCAGCAGCCGCCGACTAGCGGGGGCCCAAGAGACCCAGTACTTC.

The V gene is TRBV9, the J gene TRBJ1-2; D gene unclear. The germline V gene encodes CDR1 SGDLS and CDR2 YYNGEE. The CDR3 contains 12 residues. V was trimmed by 3 bases and J by 2 bases, leaving 5 bases between them. The CDR3 region has the DNA TGTGCCAGCAGCGCCCTCAACTATGGCTACACCTTC. Translated: CASSALNYGYTF.

V usage is TRBV5-1 and J usage is TRBJ2-1, with no clear D. The CDR3 runs 14 residues. In germline, CDR1 is SGHRS, CDR2 YFSETQ. V lost 4 bases and J lost 2, with 10 bases in between. The CDR3: CASSERVAYNEQFF. The CDR3, as DNA: TGCGCCAGCAGCGAACGGGTAGCCTACAATGAGCAGTTCTTC.

The chain has TRBV5-4 and TRBJ1-2, with 9 bases lining up with TRBD1. V lost 4 bases, J lost 4 bases, and 8 bases stayed unmatched. Germline loops: CDR1 SGHNT, CDR2 YYREEE (reference sequence). The CDR3 has 15 residues. DNA for the CDR3: TGTGCCAGCAGCAACGACATGACAGGGGGCTATGGCTACACCTTC. Translated, it gives CASSNDMTGGYGYTF.

This chain links TRBV5-1 with TRBJ2-3, with TRBD2 matching over 7 bases. Germline-derived CDR1 and CDR2 are SGHRS and YFSETQ. V gave up 0 bases and J gave up 2 bases; unmatched junction bases: 12. The CDR3 loop spans 18 amino acids. The CDR3 region has the DNA TGCGCCAGCAGCTTGGACCCGCGAAGGCGGGAGATCACAGATACGCAGTATTTT. Encoded protein: CASSLDPRRREITDTQYF.

This chain connects TRBV30 to TRBJ2-7; D is unclear. Germline CDR1 GTSNPN, CDR2 SVGIG (reference sequence). The CDR3 has 12 amino acids. The V gene lost 3 bases and the J gene lost 8 bases, with 14 bases spanning the gap. The CDR3 region has the DNA TGTGCCTGGAGCAGGATGCAAAACAAGCAGTACTTC. Translated, it gives CAWSRMQNKQYF.

The chain couples TRBV28 to TRBJ1-2; 7 nucleotides match TRBD1. Per the germline V gene, CDR1 is MDHEN and CDR2 is SYDVKM. There are 13 residues in the CDR3. Unmatched junction bases numbered 3, after V lost 6 bases and J lost 2 bases. The CDR3 loop is CASRKGANYGYTF. In DNA, the CDR3 is TGTGCCAGCAGAAAGGGGGCCAACTATGGCTACACCTTC.

The rearrangement links TRBV28 to TRBJ2-7; 8 bases align to TRBD2. V trimming: 2 bases; J trimming: 2 bases; junction bases outside the gene matches: 17. CDR3 length: 19 amino acids. CDR1 is MDHEN and CDR2 is SYDVKM in the germline V gene. The CDR3 loop is CASSLPLRVAGTSPYEQYF. In nucleotides, the CDR3 is TGTGCCAGCAGTTTACCTCTTAGGGTAGCGGGGACGAGTCCCTACGAGCAGTACTTC.

V is TRBV5-4 and J is TRBJ2-1, with 13 bases matching TRBD2. The germline V gene encodes CDR1 SGHNT and CDR2 YYREEE (reference sequence). This CDR3 contains 15 residues. With 1 base clipped from V and 8 bases from J, the junction kept 3 bases outside the gene matches. CDR3 loop: CASSLTSGGADEQFF. CDR3 DNA sequence: TGTGCCAGCAGCTTGACTAGCGGGGGGGCCGATGAGCAGTTCTTC.

This chain uses TRBV3-1 (or the pseudogene TRBV3-2) with TRBJ2-1; perhaps TRBD2 as D (6 bases). This CDR3 contains 16 residues. Germline CDR1 LGHDT, CDR2 YNNKEL (reference sequence). V was trimmed by 2 bases and J by 8 bases, leaving 19 bases between them. The CDR3 nucleotides are TGTGCCAGCAGCCAACAACCGGGACTTCCTGACGATGAGCAGTTCTTC. The encoded protein is CASSQQPGLPDDEQFF.

This clone is a singleton in its sample. In DNA form, the CDR3 reads TGTGCCAGCAGACGGGGGAGAGGCGAGCAGTTCTTC. It translates to CASRRGRGEQFF. This rearrangement joins TRBV6-5 to TRBJ2-1; perhaps TRBD2 as D (6 bases). The CDR3 loop spans 12 amino acids. Per the germline V gene, CDR1 is MNHEY and CDR2 is SVGAGI. Trimming left V 6 bases short and J 10 bases short, with 13 bases between.

The V and J genes are TRBV30 and TRBJ2-7, with no clear D. The CDR3 has 10 residues. Germline values: CDR1 GTSNPN, CDR2 SVGIG (reference sequence). Trimming left V 7 bases short and J 3 bases short, with 7 bases between. CDR3 amino acids: CASGNYEQYF. In DNA, the CDR3 is TGTGCCTCGGGCAACTACGAGCAGTACTTC.

This clone was observed a few times. The chain employs TRBV6-5 and TRBJ1-2; D may be TRBD1 (6 bases). The CDR3 is made up of 13 amino acids. The V and J ends lost 6 bases and 8 bases respectively, with 16 bases between them. Germline CDR1 MNHEY, CDR2 SVGAGI. CDR3 region: CASRSTGRRGYTF. The CDR3 DNA sequence: TGTGCCAGCAGATCCACAGGGCGGCGCGGCTACACCTTC.

The chain uses TRBV6-2 or TRBV6-3 and TRBJ2-7, with D unclear. Trimming removed 5 bases at V and 0 bases at J, with 14 bases between. Germline CDR1 reads MNHEY; CDR2 reads SVGEGT. The CDR3 is 15 amino acids. CDR3 nucleotide sequence: TGTGCCAGCAGTGATCTCGTCGGTCCCTCCTACGAGCAGTACTTC. This codes for CASSDLVGPSYEQYF.